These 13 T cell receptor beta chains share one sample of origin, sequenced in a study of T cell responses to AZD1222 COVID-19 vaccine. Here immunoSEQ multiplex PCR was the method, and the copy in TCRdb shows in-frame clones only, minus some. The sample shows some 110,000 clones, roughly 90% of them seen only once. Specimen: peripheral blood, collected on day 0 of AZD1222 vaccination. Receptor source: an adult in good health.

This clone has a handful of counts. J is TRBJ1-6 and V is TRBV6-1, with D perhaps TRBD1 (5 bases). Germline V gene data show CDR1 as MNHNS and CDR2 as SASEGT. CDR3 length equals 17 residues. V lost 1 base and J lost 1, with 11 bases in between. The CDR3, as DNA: TGTGCCAGCAGTGAAGGCCGGGGCAGATCCTATAATTCACCCCTCCACTTT. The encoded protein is CASSEGRGRSYNSPLHF.

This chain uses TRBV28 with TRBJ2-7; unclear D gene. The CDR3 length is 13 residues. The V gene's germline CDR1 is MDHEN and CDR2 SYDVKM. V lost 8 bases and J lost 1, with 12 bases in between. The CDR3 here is CASAIKGSYEQYF. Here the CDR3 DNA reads TGTGCCAGCGCCATTAAGGGATCCTACGAGCAGTACTTC.

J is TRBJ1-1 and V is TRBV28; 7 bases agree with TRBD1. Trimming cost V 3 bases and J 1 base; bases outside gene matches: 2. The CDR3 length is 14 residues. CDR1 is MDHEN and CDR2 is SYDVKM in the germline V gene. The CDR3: CASSFYRGNTEAFF. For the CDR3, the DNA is TGTGCCAGCAGTTTTTACAGGGGGAACACTGAAGCTTTCTTT.

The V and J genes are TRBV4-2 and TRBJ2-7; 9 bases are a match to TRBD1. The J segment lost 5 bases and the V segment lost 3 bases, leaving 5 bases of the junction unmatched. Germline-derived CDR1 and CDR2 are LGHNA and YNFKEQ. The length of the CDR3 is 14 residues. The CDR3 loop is CASSQTGGKNEQYF. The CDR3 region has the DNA TGTGCCAGCAGCCAGACAGGGGGGAAGAACGAGCAGTACTTC.

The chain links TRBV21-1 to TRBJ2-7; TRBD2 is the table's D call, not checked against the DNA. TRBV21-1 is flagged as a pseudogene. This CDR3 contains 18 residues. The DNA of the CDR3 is TGTGCCAGCAGCTTCCGGACTAGCGGGCCTAATGGGGCCTACGAGCAGTACTTC. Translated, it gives CASSFRTSGPNGAYEQYF.

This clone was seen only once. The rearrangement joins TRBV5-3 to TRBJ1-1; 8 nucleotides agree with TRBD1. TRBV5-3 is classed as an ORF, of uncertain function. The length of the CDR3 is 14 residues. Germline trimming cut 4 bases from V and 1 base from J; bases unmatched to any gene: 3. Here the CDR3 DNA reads TGTGCCAGAAGCCCAGGACAGGGGAACACTGAAGCTTTCTTT. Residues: CARSPGQGNTEAFF.

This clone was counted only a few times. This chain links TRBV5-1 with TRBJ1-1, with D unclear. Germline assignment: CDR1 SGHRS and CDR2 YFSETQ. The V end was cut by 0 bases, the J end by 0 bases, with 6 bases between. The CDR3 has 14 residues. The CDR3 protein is CASSLDGLNTEAFF. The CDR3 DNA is TGCGCCAGCAGCTTGGATGGGTTGAACACTGAAGCTTTCTTT.

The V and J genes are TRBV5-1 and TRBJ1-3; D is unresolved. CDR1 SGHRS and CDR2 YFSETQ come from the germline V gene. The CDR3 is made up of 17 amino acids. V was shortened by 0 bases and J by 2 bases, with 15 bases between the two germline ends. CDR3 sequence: CASSLGGGGAAGNTIYF. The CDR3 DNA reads TGCGCCAGCAGCTTGGGAGGTGGCGGCGCTGCTGGAAACACCATATATTTT.

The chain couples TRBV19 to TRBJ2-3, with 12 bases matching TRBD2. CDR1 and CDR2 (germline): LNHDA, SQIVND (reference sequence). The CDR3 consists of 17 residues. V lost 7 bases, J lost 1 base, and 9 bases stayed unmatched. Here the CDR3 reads CASNNRLAGEGTDTQYF. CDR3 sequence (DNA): TGTGCCAGTAACAACCGACTAGCGGGAGAGGGCACAGATACGCAGTATTTT.

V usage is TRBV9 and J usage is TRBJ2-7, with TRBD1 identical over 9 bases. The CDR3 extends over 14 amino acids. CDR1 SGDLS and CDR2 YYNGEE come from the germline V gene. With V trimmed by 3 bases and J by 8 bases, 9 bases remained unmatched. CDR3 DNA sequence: TGTGCCAGCAGCGAGGGGACAGGGTTTACCAAGCAGTACTTC. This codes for CASSEGTGFTKQYF.

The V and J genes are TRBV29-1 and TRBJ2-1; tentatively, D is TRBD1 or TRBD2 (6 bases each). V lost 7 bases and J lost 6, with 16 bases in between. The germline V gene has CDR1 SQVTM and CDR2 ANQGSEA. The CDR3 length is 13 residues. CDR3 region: CSGDGQTSNEQFF. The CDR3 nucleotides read TGCAGCGGGGACGGACAGACTAGCAATGAGCAGTTCTTC.

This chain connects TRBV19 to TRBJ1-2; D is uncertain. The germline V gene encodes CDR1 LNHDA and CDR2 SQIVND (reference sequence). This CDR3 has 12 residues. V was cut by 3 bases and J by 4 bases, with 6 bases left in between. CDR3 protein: CASSMSGYGYTF. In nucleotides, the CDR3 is TGTGCCAGTAGTATGAGTGGCTATGGCTACACCTTC. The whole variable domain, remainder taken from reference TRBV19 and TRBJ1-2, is DGGITQSPKYLFRKEGQNVTLSCEQNLNHDAMYWYRQDPGQGLRLIYYSQIVNDFQKGDIAEGYSVSREKKESFPLTVTSAQKNPTAFYLCASSMSGYGYTFGSGTRLTVV.

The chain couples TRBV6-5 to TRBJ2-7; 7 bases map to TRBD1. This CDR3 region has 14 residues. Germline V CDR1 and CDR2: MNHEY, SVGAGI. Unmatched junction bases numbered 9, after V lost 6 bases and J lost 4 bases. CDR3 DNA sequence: TGTGCCAGCAGACCCCGGGACAGCCCTTACGAGCAGTACTTC. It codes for CASRPRDSPYEQYF.